This T cell receptor (beta chain) stems from a study of blood T cell repertoires in COVID-19. At the level of the study: Sample material is recorded as cDNA or gDNA derived from T cells, B-cell-depleted T cells, or PBMCs.

This clone was detected only a few times. Enrollment of patients from Seattle took place during active infection, with longitudinal follow-up. The V end lost 4 bases, the J end lost 7 bases, and 14 bases lay between the germline ends. Germline V gene lookup returns CDR1 SGHDN and CDR2 FVKESK. CDR3 length: 13 amino acids. Here immunoSEQ multiplex PCR was the method, and the copy in TCRdb shows in-frame clones only, minus some. Of about 130,000 clones listed, 86% are singletons. Sample: peripheral blood. The chain is built from TRBV14 and TRBJ2-7; a possible D gene is TRBD2 (7 bases). The origin of this receptor is an older woman with COVID-19, enrolled during active disease. CDR3: CASSPWGGGEQYF. For the CDR3, the DNA is TGTGCCAGCAGCCCCTGGGGAGGGGGTGAGCAGTACTTC.